This T cell receptor (beta chain) was retrieved from a study of read filtering for tumor transcriptome and immune sequencing. Study outcomes and limitations: RNA-seq captured clonotypes less deeply and reliably than IR-seq.

Only a few counts were recorded for this clonotype. Its antigen is not known. A much larger clone differs from this one at a single base, so this may be a read error. This is likely a read error, given that the CDR3 carries no conserved phenylalanine or tryptophan at its end. This library used 300 to 450 ng RNA and molecular barcoded adaptors spanning alpha/delta and beta/gamma chains. TCRdb re-called the reads with MiXCR, one entry per CDR3 protein. The profile shows some 130,000 distinct CDR3 sequences, over 10% of them singletons. Sampling of bone marrow took place during active disease in every patient. The junction had 9 bases not matched to a gene; V was cut back by 4 bases and J by 4 bases. The CDR3 is made up of 15 amino acids. Germline-derived CDR1 and CDR2 are SGHAT and FQNNGV.

The clonotype was recovered from a donor aged 40 or over with multiple myeloma. V and J are TRBV11-2 and TRBJ2-7; TRBD2 aligns across 8 bases. Sequencing was carried out using a population of CD138-negative cells sorted from bone marrow. CDR3 sequence: CASSSPVSGAYEQYL. CDR3 sequence (DNA): TGTGCCAGCAGCTCCCCGGTTAGCGGGGCGTACGAGCAGTACCTC.